These 22 T cell receptor beta chains originate from one sample sequenced in a study of T cells in Graves' hyperthyroidism and ophthalmopathy. There were TCR beta CDR3 regions amplified from RNA transcripts. HTBI primers drove first-round RT-PCR of the TCR CDR3. Using its own MiXCR run on the multiplex PCR reads, TCRdb lists one record per CDR3 protein. The data show roughly 380,000 distinct CDR3 sequences, with around an eighth seen just once and less than 25% held by the top ten. The sample taken for sequencing was blood. The receptors shown here come from a man aged 25-45 years with Graves' hyperthyroidism that later progressed to Graves' ophthalmopathy.

The chain joins TRBV4-1 to TRBJ1-4; 8 bases map to TRBD1. V was clipped by 1 base and J by 6 bases; unmatched bases: 13. This CDR3 is built from 18 residues. Per the germline V gene, CDR1 is MGHRA and CDR2 is YSYEKL. The CDR3 spells CASSQVLRKQGEDEKLFF. The CDR3 DNA follows: TGCGCCAGCAGCCAAGTATTGCGGAAACAGGGGGAAGATGAAAAACTGTTTTTT.

This clonotype has at least ten counts. This rearrangement joins TRBV27 to TRBJ2-7, with 9 bases lining up with TRBD1. Germline V gene sequence: CDR1 MNHEY, CDR2 SMNVEV (reference sequence). The CDR3 contains 14 residues. Losses at the gene ends were 4 bases for V and 4 bases for J; bases not matched to a gene: 5. The DNA for the CDR3 is TGTGCCAGCAGTTCTTGGGACAGGGAGTACGAGCAGTACTTC. Translation gives CASSSWDREYEQYF.

The table lists this clonotype with a few counts. The rearrangement links TRBV4-1 to TRBJ2-3; D remains unclear. The germline gives CDR1 MGHRA, CDR2 YSYEKL. Trimming stripped 0 bases from V and 3 bases from J, with 7 bases between. The CDR3 totals 14 residues. CDR3 in DNA: TGCGCCAGCAGCCAAGATCGACGAACAGATACGCAGTATTTT. Amino acids: CASSQDRRTDTQYF.

This clonotype has a count of ten or more. The chain has TRBV20-1 and TRBJ2-3; 8 nucleotides match TRBD2. The CDR3 covers 14 residues. The ends lost 5 bases at V and 1 base at J; junction bases unmatched: 5. The germline CDR1 and CDR2 sequences are DFQATT and SNEGSKA (reference sequence). CDR3 coding DNA: TGCAGTGCTCACACTAGCGGCGGCACAGATACGCAGTATTTT. Translation: CSAHTSGGTDTQYF.

The gene calls are TRBV9 and TRBJ2-7; TRBD1 matches 8 bases. V trimming: 2 bases; J trimming: 5 bases; junction bases outside the gene matches: 6. From germline, CDR1 is SGDLS and CDR2 YYNGEE. The CDR3 length is 14 residues. The CDR3 DNA sequence: TGTGCCAGCAGCGTCCCGGGACAGGAGAACGAGCAGTACTTC. It encodes CASSVPGQENEQYF.

This clonotype appeared many times. The J gene is TRBJ2-2, the V gene TRBV11-3, with D tentatively TRBD2 (5 bases). CDR3 length: 12 residues. The V end lost 6 bases, the J end lost 5 bases, and 7 bases lay between the germline ends. Germline V lookup: CDR1 SGHNT, CDR2 YENEEA. The CDR3 reads CASRRLTGELFF. The CDR3, as DNA: TGTGCCAGCAGACGACTAACCGGGGAGCTGTTTTTT.

The V call is TRBV5-1, the J call TRBJ2-3, with no clear D. CDR3 size: 12 residues. V was trimmed by 5 bases and J by 3 bases, leaving 7 bases between them. Per the germline V gene, CDR1 is SGHRS and CDR2 is YFSETQ. CDR3 in amino acids: CASRTETDTQYF. In DNA form, the CDR3 reads TGCGCCAGCAGAACAGAGACAGATACGCAGTATTTT. The variable domain in full, completed from reference TRBV5-1 and TRBJ2-3, reads KAGVTQTPRYLIKTRGQQVTLSCSPISGHRSVSWYQQTPGQGLQFLFEYFSETQRNKGNFPGRFSGRQFSNSRSEMNVSTLELGDSALYLCASRTETDTQYFGPGTRLTVL.

This clonotype was counted many times. The chain is built from TRBV6-1 and TRBJ1-5; D is ambiguous. There are 13 residues in the CDR3. Germline V gene lookup returns CDR1 MNHNS and CDR2 SASEGT. V was cut by 2 bases and J by 7 bases, with 9 bases left in between. This chain's CDR3 is CASSEIERQPQHF. CDR3 coding DNA: TGTGCCAGCAGTGAAATTGAGCGACAGCCCCAGCATTTT.

At least ten counts were recorded for this clonotype. The rearrangement uses TRBV10-1 and TRBJ2-3; D remains ambiguous. The CDR3 loop spans 15 amino acids. Trimming pared 4 bases from V and 0 bases from J, leaving 11 bases between. The V gene's germline CDR1 is WNHNN and CDR2 SYGVQD (reference sequence). CDR3 in DNA: TGCGCCAGCAGTGTAGACCCTATTAGCACAGATACGCAGTATTTT. Translation: CASSVDPISTDTQYF.

This clonotype was found a few times. Because the CDR3 is missing its conserved closing phenylalanine or tryptophan, this is likely a read error. This chain joins TRBV11-3 and TRBJ1-1; tentative D call: TRBD1 (5 bases). The CDR3 is made up of 16 amino acids. The V gene lost 5 bases and the J gene lost 0 bases, with 16 bases spanning the gap. Germline lookup yields CDR1 SGHNT and CDR2 YENEEA. CDR3 amino acids: CASSPRQRVMNTEAFS. CDR3 DNA sequence: TGTGCCAGCAGCCCTCGACAGAGAGTGATGAACACTGAAGCTTTCTCT.

This clonotype occurred many times. The rearrangement joins TRBV6-2 or TRBV6-3 to TRBJ2-6, with 9 bases fitting TRBD2. The CDR3 has 18 residues. Germline V CDR1 and CDR2: MNHEY, SVGEGT. J gave up 2 bases and V 4 bases, and 9 bases lay outside the gene matches. The CDR3 DNA is TGTGCCAGCAGTTTGGCGGGGGGGCCTCATGCTGGGGCCAACGTCCTGACTTTC. Protein: CASSLAGGPHAGANVLTF.

This clonotype was observed many times. The V call is TRBV11-2, the J call TRBJ2-3; 7 bases are shared with TRBD2. The CDR3 totals 15 residues. The germline gives CDR1 SGHAT, CDR2 FQNNGV. The trim removed 4 bases at V and 3 bases at J, leaving 7 bases unmatched. Here the CDR3 reads CASSSLGGLTDTQYF. As DNA, the CDR3 is TGTGCCAGCAGCTCTTTGGGAGGGCTTACAGATACGCAGTATTTT.

This clonotype was seen only a few times. This rearrangement joins TRBV18 to TRBJ2-7; D unclear. Trimming shortened V by 2 bases and J by 3 bases, and 14 bases separated the two germline ends. The CDR3 spans 15 residues. Germline values: CDR1 KGHSH, CDR2 LQKENI. CDR3 in amino acids: CASSPGLSILYEQYF. The CDR3, as DNA: TGTGCCAGCTCACCAGGGCTTTCAATCCTCTACGAGCAGTACTTC. The variable domain in full, with the rest retrieved from reference TRBV18 and TRBJ2-7, is NAGVMQNPRHLVRRRGQEARLRCSPMKGHSHVYWYRQLPEEGLKFMVYLQKENIIDESGMPKERFSAEFPKEGPSILRIQQVVRGDSAAYFCASSPGLSILYEQYFGPGTRLTVT.

This clonotype was picked up many times. This chain joins TRBV5-1 and TRBJ2-1, with TRBD2 matching 7 bases. Germline CDR1 and CDR2: SGHRS and YFSETQ. Trimming removed 4 bases from V and 2 bases from J; junction bases left unmatched: 6. The CDR3 totals 15 residues. CDR3 sequence (DNA): TGCGCCAGCAGCAGCAGGGCGGGAGCCTACAATGAGCAGTTCTTC. It encodes CASSSRAGAYNEQFF.

This clonotype was found many times. The chain carries TRBV30 and TRBJ2-7; 7 nucleotides agree with TRBD1. Germline CDR1 is GTSNPN and CDR2 is SVGIG (reference sequence). J was trimmed by 3 bases and V by 4 bases; bases with no gene match: 0. This CDR3 comprises 11 residues. CDR3 sequence reads: CAWTGGYEQYF. The CDR3 DNA sequence: TGTGCCTGGACAGGGGGCTACGAGCAGTACTTC.

The table lists this clonotype with many counts. This chain links TRBV27 with TRBJ1-1, with D perhaps matching TRBD1 (5 bases). CDR3 size: 17 residues. Germline assignment: CDR1 MNHEY and CDR2 SMNVEV (reference sequence). V lost 4 bases to trimming and J lost 0 bases, with 18 bases between them. The DNA for the CDR3 is TGTGCCAGCAGTTCGGGACTTCATAGGCTCATGAACACTGAAGCTTTCTTT. It codes for CASSSGLHRLMNTEAFF.

This clonotype has only a few counts. The V gene is TRBV6-1, the J gene TRBJ2-1; 8 bases align to TRBD2. CDR3 size: 15 residues. V trimming: 6 bases; J trimming: 6 bases; junction bases outside the gene matches: 10. Germline values: CDR1 MNHNS, CDR2 SASEGT. DNA of the CDR3: TGTGCCAGCAGCTACGGTACTAGCGGATCCAATGAGCAGTTCTTC. It is translated as CASSYGTSGSNEQFF.

This clonotype was counted many times. This rearrangement joins TRBV5-1 to TRBJ1-2; D call uncertain. The CDR3 length is 15 residues. Looked up from germline, CDR1 is SGHRS and CDR2 is YFSETQ. The V end lost 0 bases, the J end lost 0 bases, and 9 bases lay between the germline ends. CDR3 residues: CASSLGAGPNYGYTF. CDR3 bases: TGCGCCAGCAGCTTGGGGGCAGGCCCTAACTATGGCTACACCTTC.

The genes are TRBV7-9 and TRBJ2-1, with D perhaps matching TRBD2 (5 bases). CDR3 length equals 14 residues. The germline V gene has CDR1 SEHNR and CDR2 FQNEAQ (reference sequence). Trimming removed 11 bases at V and 4 bases at J, with 18 bases between. Written as DNA, the CDR3 is TGTGCCCTCGGAGGCACCCAGCTTTACAATGAGCAGTTCTTC. The encoded protein is CALGGTQLYNEQFF.

V and J are TRBV19 and TRBJ2-2; tentative D call: TRBD2 (6 bases). V lost 8 bases, J lost 4 bases, and 20 bases lay in between. This CDR3 has 16 residues. Germline CDR1 and CDR2: LNHDA and SQIVND (reference sequence). The CDR3, as DNA: TGTGCCAGTGACCCGGGACTCCCCTCAGGCACCGGGGAGCTGTTTTTT. As protein: CASDPGLPSGTGELFF.

This clonotype occurred many times. The chain employs TRBV12-3 or TRBV12-4 and TRBJ1-6, with 10 positions matching TRBD1. This CDR3 comprises 16 residues. J was trimmed by 9 bases and V by 6 bases; bases with no gene match: 11. The CDR3 is CASRAPGTGAFSPLHF. In DNA form, the CDR3 reads TGTGCCAGCAGAGCTCCCGGGACAGGGGCTTTTTCACCCCTCCACTTT.

The chain carries TRBV5-1 and TRBJ1-6; 7 bases agree with TRBD1. The CDR3 length is 14 residues. The germline gives CDR1 SGHRS, CDR2 YFSETQ. V lost 0 bases and J lost 7; bases outside the gene matches: 1. CDR3 protein: CASSLETGNSPLHF. The CDR3 DNA sequence: TGCGCCAGCAGCTTGGAGACAGGGAATTCACCCCTCCACTTT.